This paragraph covers one TCR beta chain sequence. The target of this receptor is not known. Per-nucleotide qualities are absent, and no much larger clonotype sits a single base away. The cohort consisted of 666 healthy bone marrow donors. Cohort members were all nominally healthy when sampled, although unrecorded immune exposures were likely present. The donor tested CMV seropositive and was one of the 289 seropositive cohort members. Each donor provided a peripheral blood sample, and peripheral blood mononuclear cells were used for TCR beta sequencing. Genomic DNA extraction from the blood cell samples was performed with the Qiagen DNeasy Blood Extraction Kit. This sample is part of a study of cytomegalovirus exposure and HLA in healthy donors (TCRdb year 2017). For the wider study: An earlier analysis of roughly 630 of the donors reported about 250 Gb of sequence data and more than 90 million unique TCR beta sequences from 150 million to 200 million T cells. The T cell repertoires of 666 subjects were profiled by immunosequencing and related to cytomegalovirus serostatus. In a later genetic analysis, genome-wide SNP genotypes for 398 of the 666 donors were used, and that subset was treated as a discovery cohort. A separate validation cohort of roughly 110 different subjects was used in addition to the roughly 670-subject first cohort. Class I and class II HLA loci were covered by the typing at four-digit resolution. About 300 gigabases of sequencing data and approximately 84 million unique TCR sequences were included in an early release covering 550 to 650 HLA-typed donors. The study was designed to test whether signatures of past pathogen exposure could be identified by cataloging public T cell receptors. Four or five DR-DQ haplotypes were treated as single units for association and clustering because of strong linkage in the cohort. The study combined high-throughput TCR immunosequencing, statistical association of individual TCRs with disease status, and machine learning to predict cytomegalovirus infection status. An earlier analysis of several hundred of the donors applied high-throughput TCR beta sequencing to assess whether each TCR beta V gene segment acted as functional or pseudogenic. A later analysis re-analyzed previously published TCR beta repertoires from approximately 670 donors and added high-resolution HLA genotyping to study TCR occurrence patterns. Every discovery cohort repertoire had been produced on one sequencing platform. In the later analysis, no new phenotypic data were used to find candidate immune exposures; instead, reliance was placed on TCR beta sequences and their occurrence across donors. Typing coverage differed by locus: A, B, C, DRB1 and DQB1 were typed in about 620-640 donors, DQA1 in about 550, DPA1 in roughly 590, and DPB1 in just under 480. Alongside the repertoire data, information on donor age, sex, ethnicity and CMV serostatus was compiled. Among the roughly 370 genotyped donors, around 79% belonged to the genetic ancestry cluster associated with self-reported Caucasian donors. On average, about 200,000 unique TCR beta nucleotide sequences were sequenced per donor among a few hundred genotyped donors of the cohort, with around 19% of those sequences being non-productive. The full study reports these points: Presence/absence analyses assumed roughly uniform sequencing depth across donors, an assumption that may not hold. When HLA alleles, especially DR and DQ, strongly co-occurred, attributing TCR associations to individual alleles was difficult. Linkage disequilibrium might explain the correlated functional status among segregating V segments, but an unknown experimental factor could not be excluded. HLA typing was unavailable for some donors at each locus, so association tests used only the typed subset. A further reported finding was that TCR beta sequences accurately predicted the HLA-A and HLA-B alleles for most subjects in the first cohort. Across donors, most TCR sequences were observed very rarely, whereas some public TCRs were present in many individuals. The authors suggested that the approach could potentially be extended to other disease states and immunological phenotypes. The study gave a list of over 150 TCR beta chains associated with cytomegalovirus. In a later analysis, most CMV-associated TCR beta chains were found to appear HLA-restricted, with HLA associations seemingly driven largely by CMV exposure. For the cohort, immune exposure information was limited to CMV serostatus. In both the original and validation cohorts, the classifier was reported to diagnose cytomegalovirus status with high specificity and sensitivity. Specific HLA alleles were associated with 15,000 to 20,000 TCR beta sequences at a false discovery rate of 0.05 in a later analysis. In an earlier analysis of approximately 600 of the donors, most TCR beta V segments were observed in productive rearrangements about 87% or about 30% of the time, broadly matching IMGT annotations. A later analysis found that TCR association rates varied across HLA loci, with DRB1 alleles showing the most associated TCRs and HLA-C alleles the fewest. A later analysis reported that several top co-occurrence clusters appeared linked to parvovirus B19, influenza, CMV and Epstein-Barr virus. The sequencing pipeline was judged likely to have produced a cluster of highly shared sequence variants as a technical artifact. According to a later genetic analysis, donors in an Asian-associated ancestry cluster had fewer N-insertions in productive TCRs than the approximately 690-donor mean. A later genetic analysis associated a missense DCLRE1C variant with V-gene and J-gene trimming of TCR beta chains, and an independent cohort replicated the association. In this cohort, only TCR beta chains were sequenced, and detectable features were limited by the absence of alpha or paired-chain data. The earlier analysis of 450 to 700 of the donors excluded 15 to 20 rarely observed V segments, including chromosome 9 orphons, because counts were too low. In a later analysis, HLA-associated TCR beta chains were found to be more clonally expanded and to have lower generation probabilities than equally common non-associated chains. In vitro tests confirmed that a few of the cytomegalovirus-associated TCR beta chains recognize cytomegalovirus antigens.

To prepare the library, the immunoSEQ multiplex PCR assay was applied. A mixture of 60 forward primers for TCR Vbeta segments and 13 reverse primers for TCR Jbeta segments was used in the multiplex PCR. Amplification of the CDR3 region of rearranged TCR beta genes was performed with a multiplex PCR assay on genomic DNA. On the Illumina HiSeq System, the amplified TCR beta libraries were sequenced as 87-base-pair reads. The study's own analysis went as follows. Across the roughly 670 repertoires, a later analysis counted 80 million or so unique TCR beta chains, 9.5 million to 13 million of which were shared by at least two donors. Raw reads were error-corrected and collapsed into unique sequences with a nearest-neighbor algorithm that merged closely related sequences to remove PCR and sequencing errors. Alignment of CDR3 sequences to IMGT reference sequences was used to assign V, D and J gene segments. For a sequence to be retained, at least a six-nucleotide match to both a V gene segment and a J gene segment was required. A rearrangement counted as productive if the CDR3 had no stop codons and remained in frame with V and J, and every other rearrangement counted as non-productive. CDR3 was defined according to IMGT convention as the region running from the second conserved V-encoded cysteine to the conserved J-encoded phenylalanine. The earlier analysis of some 600 of the donors excluded sequences that lacked an unambiguous match to a single V gene segment. An earlier analysis of some 500 of the donors classified V segments as functional when productive rearrangements were above 56.7% and as segregating when the standard deviation between donors was above 5%. A statistical classification framework was built for diagnosing cytomegalovirus status from the catalog of TCR beta chain sequences. In a later analysis, TCR nucleotide sequences were compared against IMGT/GENE-DB human TR gene sequences so that V and J genes could be assigned. Using the TCRdist pipeline, a later analysis assigned CDR3 sequences along with most-parsimonious VDJ recombination scenarios. In a later analysis, each TCR beta chain was defined by its CDR3 amino acid sequence together with its V-gene family, and reads lacking a unique V-gene family were excluded. To address suspected cross-contamination and a sequencing artifact, a later analysis removed a few hundred highly shared, low-generation-probability nucleotide sequences. A later analysis calculated a clonal expansion index for each public chain from normalized within-repertoire ranks of inferred template counts. A later analysis computed generation probabilities with a VDJ recombination model fitted to out-of-frame rearrangements, and checked the results against IGoR. Hypergeometric tests were used in a later analysis to score TCR-TCR, TCR-HLA and TCR-CMV co-occurrence, with a repertoire-size bias correction applied to the TCR pairs. A later analysis estimated false discovery rates by permuting HLA or CMV assignments 20 times. In a later analysis, co-occurring TCRs were grouped using DBSCAN, with TCRdist sequence similarity added in when clustering inside HLA-allele-positive subsets. Repertoires with fewer than 30,000 or more than 120,000 public chains were left out of co-occurrence clustering, as were about five repertoires with anomalous nucleotide sharing. This immuneACCESS table, as held by TCRdb, lists in-frame sequences with V and J called but not all clones. Of the missing ones, under half trace to an unresolved V gene in checked studies; the others have no known cause. V, J and clone size reflect that table, while D and trimming were determined from the DNA. This sample gives 60,000 to 70,000 clones in total; approximately 82% of them show up just once. Together, the top ten hold approximately 22% of the sample.

This sequence originates from a woman aged 40 to 49 in good health and CMV-seropositive. The sequenced sample consisted of PBMCs.

CDR3 loop: CASSPKPGQGGGETQYF. The sequenced DNA: TGCGCCAGCAGCCCTAAACCGGGACAGGGGGGGGGAGAGACCCAGTACTTC. The chain couples TRBV4-3 to TRBJ2-5, with 11 central nucleotides matching TRBD1. V has 4 bases trimmed and J has 4 bases trimmed; junction bases matching no gene number 11. Per the germline V gene, LGHNA is the CDR1 and YSLEER is the CDR2. Including the terminal cysteine and phenylalanine, the CDR3 comprises 17 residues. Kept here is only the CDR3 DNA, which spans 51 bases and is read in frame from base 1.